Sequencing of this T cell receptor beta chain was carried out in a study of blood T cell repertoires in COVID-19. At the level of the study: The United States, Italy and Spain supplied acute and convalescent COVID-19 samples.

Per germline, CDR1 SEHNR and CDR2 FQNEAQ (reference sequence). The CDR3 runs 15 residues. V was pared by 1 base and J by 0 bases, with 8 bases between. Authors' data handling: Reference gene primers were amplified, and this amplification served to estimate nucleated cell counts. The repertoire was sequenced with immunoSEQ multiplex PCR; TCRdb's copy has only in-frame clones and lacks some. D and trimming were read from the DNA, whereas the V and J calls and clone size are those reported in that table. Here the sample spans fewer than 200,000 clones, roughly 91% being singletons. Sequenced sample: peripheral blood. This clonotype was obtained from a man aged 35 to 55 with active or convalescent COVID-19. This chain connects TRBV7-9 to TRBJ2-3, with D unresolved. The DNA of the CDR3 is TGTGCCAGCAGCTTAGACGGTACTAGCACAGATACGCAGTATTTT. It translates to CASSLDGTSTDTQYF.